This TCR beta chain originates from a study of blood T cell repertoires in COVID-19. CDR1 and CDR2 from the germline V gene are LNHDA and SQIVND (reference sequence). CDR3 length equals 19 residues. The trim removed 3 bases at V and 6 bases at J, leaving 17 bases unmatched. Original processing notes: Amplification from reference gene primers served as the basis for estimated nucleated cell counts. Repertoires were generated with immunoSEQ multiplex PCR, while TCRdb's copy carries only in-frame clones and drops some. Clonal size and the V and J genes are those of that table, whereas D and trimming came from the DNA. The sample carries 80,000 to 100,000 clones, roughly 90% recorded once.

This receptor was identified in a human donor with COVID-19, enrolled during active disease. The donor label of this sample is uncertain. The sequencing input was peripheral blood. This chain links TRBV19 with TRBJ1-5, with 10 nucleotides matching TRBD1. In nucleotides, the CDR3 is TGTGCCAGTAGTATTCTAAATTGGGGTCCCGGGACAGGGGCTCAGCCCCAGCATTTT. It specifies CASSILNWGPGTGAQPQHF.